Included here is one T cell receptor beta chain sequence, with context. These data come from a study of blood T cell repertoires in COVID-19. Study details: Acute and convalescent COVID-19 specimens originated in the United States, Italy and Spain. Sample material is recorded as cDNA or gDNA derived from T cells, B-cell-depleted T cells, or PBMCs.

Study processing details: Amplified reference gene primers provided the basis for estimating nucleated cell counts. The repertoire was sequenced with immunoSEQ multiplex PCR; TCRdb's copy has only in-frame clones and lacks some. V, J and clone size reflect that table, while D and trimming were determined from the DNA. The repertoire holds 240,000 or so clones, with 80% to 90% as singletons. The TCR was taken from a woman older than 75 with COVID-19, enrolled during active disease. Sequencing input: peripheral blood.

The CDR3, as DNA: TGTGCCAGCGGGGGGTCCCTTGAAGCTTTCTTT. This translates into CASGGSLEAFF. The genes are TRBV6-5 and TRBJ1-1, with a tentative D call TRBD1 (5 bases). The V end was cut by 8 bases, the J end by 7 bases, with 11 bases between. The germline gives CDR1 MNHEY, CDR2 SVGAGI. This CDR3 is 11 amino acids long.